This T cell receptor (beta chain) is drawn from a study of beta chain features in type 1 diabetes. Whole-study results and caveats: Fewer insertions but more deletions were seen at VDJ junctions in type 1 diabetes patients. Moderate yet significant TCRB CDR3 shortening was seen in Type 1 diabetes patients in all four CD4+ subsets.

Since all of the isolated RNA was reverse transcribed, expressed TCRB transcripts were what got sequenced. Clones were read by immunoSEQ multiplex PCR, and TCRdb kept only the in-frame ones, dropping some. There are around 340,000 clones in the sample; roughly a tenth occur only once, and 0.95% to 1.1% lies in the top ten. Trimming took off 1 base at V and 1 base at J, with 6 bases between the two ends. The CDR3 sequence is 15 residues long. Germline loops: CDR1 SGHDT, CDR2 YYEEEE. Of note for this clone: The antigen is undetermined.

CD45RO/CCR7/CD25/CD127/CD95/CD27 sorting isolated CD4+ naive, central memory, regulatory and stem cell-like memory cells. The sample consisted of central memory CD4+ T cells from blood. This sequence originates from a man aged 30 to 39 with type 1 diabetes. This chain links TRBV5-6 with TRBJ2-6; D possibly corresponds to TRBD2 (6 bases). The CDR3 DNA reads as TGTGCCAGCAGCTTGCGGGGGTCTGGGGCCAACGTCCTGACTTTC. The encoded protein is CASSLRGSGANVLTF.